The present T cell receptor beta chain was sequenced within a study of CD8 T cells in ankylosing spondylitis. Per the germline V gene, CDR1 is MNHEY and CDR2 is SVGEGT. V lost 0 bases to trimming and J lost 6 bases, with 15 bases between them. The CDR3 is 15 amino acids. Quantitative molecular-barcoded 5'-RACE generated the TCR beta libraries. TCRdb reprocessed the 5' RACE reads with MiXCR, giving one entry per CDR3 protein. The data contain roughly 370,000 distinct CDR3 sequences, around 22% of them singletons. Study results and caveats: Disease-linked clones were CD8+ and relatively rare in peripheral blood. Certain motif variants had earlier appeared in reactive arthritis synovial fluid and blood. Matched ankylosing spondylitis synovial fluid reportedly contained a significantly enriched population of disease-linked clones. Apparently characteristic of ankylosing spondylitis blood was a TCR beta motif (fewer than 10 highly homologous variants).

In its sample, this clonotype was seen a few times. Its antigen is unidentified. The receptor was isolated from a male donor with ankylosing spondylitis. V usage is TRBV6-2 or TRBV6-3 and J usage is TRBJ2-7; tentatively, D is TRBD2 (6 bases). Source material: blood, either unsorted or a sorted T cell fraction (not recorded which). The CDR3 region is CASSYSMMEGSEQYF. CDR3 nucleotides: TGTGCCAGCAGTTACTCTATGATGGAGGGATCCGAGCAGTACTTC.